The sequence of this T cell receptor beta chain was determined in a study of blood T cell repertoires in COVID-19. For the study at large: The origin of the acute and convalescent COVID-19 samples was the United States, Italy and Spain.

As processed by the authors: Estimates of nucleated cell counts were drawn from the amplification of reference gene primers. TCRdb's copy holds only in-frame clones and misses some; the assay was immunoSEQ multiplex PCR. Clone size and the V and J calls come from that table; the DNA yielded D and trimming. Among hundreds of thousands of clones listed, roughly 85% were seen once. Each participant's cohort was designated according to participant-reported clinical history. Exposed study participants had met a COVID-19 case within 2 weeks before entry. This clone was picked up one time. Germline V gene data show CDR1 as MDHEN and CDR2 as SYDVKM. V shed 3 bases and J shed 5 bases, with 14 bases lying between them. This CDR3 is 14 amino acids long.

Sequencing was carried out using PBMCs or T cells enriched from blood (not recorded which). The chain has TRBV28 and TRBJ2-7; the D is unclear. This clonotype originated in a woman aged 40 to 50 who had been exposed to COVID-19. CDR3 nucleotides: TGTGCCAGCAGTTTCCCACCGGTTCGGGACGAGCAGTACTTC. Translated: CASSFPPVRDEQYF.